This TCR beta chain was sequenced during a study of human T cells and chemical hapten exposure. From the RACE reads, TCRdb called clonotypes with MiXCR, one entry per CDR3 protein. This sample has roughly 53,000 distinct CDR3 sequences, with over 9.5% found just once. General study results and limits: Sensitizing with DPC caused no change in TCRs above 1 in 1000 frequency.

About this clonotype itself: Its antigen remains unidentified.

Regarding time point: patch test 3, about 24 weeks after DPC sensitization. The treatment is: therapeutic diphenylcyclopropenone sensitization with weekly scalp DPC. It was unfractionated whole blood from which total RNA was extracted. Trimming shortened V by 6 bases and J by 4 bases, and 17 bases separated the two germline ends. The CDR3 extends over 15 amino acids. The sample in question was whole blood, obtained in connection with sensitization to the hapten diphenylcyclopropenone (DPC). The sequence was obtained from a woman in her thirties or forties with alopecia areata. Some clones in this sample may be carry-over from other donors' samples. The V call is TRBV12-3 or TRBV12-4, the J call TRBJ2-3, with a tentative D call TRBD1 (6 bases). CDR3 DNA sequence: TGTGCCAGCAGGCCAACAGGGATCAGTGCAGATACGCAGTATTTT. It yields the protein CASRPTGISADTQYF.